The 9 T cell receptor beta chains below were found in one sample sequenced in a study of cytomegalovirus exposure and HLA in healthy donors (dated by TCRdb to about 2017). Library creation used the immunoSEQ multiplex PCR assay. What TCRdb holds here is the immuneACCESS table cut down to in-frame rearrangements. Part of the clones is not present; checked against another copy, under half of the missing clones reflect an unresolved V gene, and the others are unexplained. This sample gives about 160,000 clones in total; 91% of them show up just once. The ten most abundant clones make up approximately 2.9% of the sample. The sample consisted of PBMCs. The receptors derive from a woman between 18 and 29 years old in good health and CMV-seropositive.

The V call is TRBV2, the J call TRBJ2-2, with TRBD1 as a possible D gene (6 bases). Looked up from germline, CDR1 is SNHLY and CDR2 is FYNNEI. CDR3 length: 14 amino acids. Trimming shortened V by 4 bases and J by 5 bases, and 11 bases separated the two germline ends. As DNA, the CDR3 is TGTGCCAGCAGTGTAAACAGGGATACCGGGGAGCTGTTTTTT. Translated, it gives CASSVNRDTGELFF.

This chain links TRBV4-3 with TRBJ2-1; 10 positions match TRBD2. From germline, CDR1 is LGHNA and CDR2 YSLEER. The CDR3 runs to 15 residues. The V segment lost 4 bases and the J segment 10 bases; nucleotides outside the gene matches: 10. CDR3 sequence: CASSPNRLAGVEQFF. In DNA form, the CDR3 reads TGCGCCAGCAGCCCTAACCGGCTAGCGGGAGTGGAGCAGTTCTTC.

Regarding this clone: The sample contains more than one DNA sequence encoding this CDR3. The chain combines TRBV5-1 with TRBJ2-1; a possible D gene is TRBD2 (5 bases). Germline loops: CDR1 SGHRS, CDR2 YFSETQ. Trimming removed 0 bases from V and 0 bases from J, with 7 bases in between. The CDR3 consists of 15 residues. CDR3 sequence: CASSLGESSYNEQFF. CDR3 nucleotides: TGCGCCAGCAGCTTGGGGGAGAGCTCCTACAATGAGCAGTTCTTC.

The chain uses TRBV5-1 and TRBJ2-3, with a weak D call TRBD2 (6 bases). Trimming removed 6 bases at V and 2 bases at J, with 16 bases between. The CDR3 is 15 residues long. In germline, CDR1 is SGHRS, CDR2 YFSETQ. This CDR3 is CASTLGLANTDTQYF. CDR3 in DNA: TGCGCCAGCACACTGGGACTTGCAAACACAGATACGCAGTATTTT.

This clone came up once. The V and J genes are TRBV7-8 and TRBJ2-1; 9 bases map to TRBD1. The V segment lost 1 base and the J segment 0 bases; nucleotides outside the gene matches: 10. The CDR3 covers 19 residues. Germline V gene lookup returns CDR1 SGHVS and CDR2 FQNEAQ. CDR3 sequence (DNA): TGTGCCAGCAGCTTAGTTCGACAGGGGGTTTCATCCTCCTACAATGAGCAGTTCTTC. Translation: CASSLVRQGVSSSYNEQFF.

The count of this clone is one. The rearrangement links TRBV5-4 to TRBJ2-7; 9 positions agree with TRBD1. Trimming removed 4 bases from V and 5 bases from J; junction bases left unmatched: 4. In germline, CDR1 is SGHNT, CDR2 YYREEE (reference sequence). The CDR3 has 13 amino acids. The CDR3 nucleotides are TGTGCCAGCAGCCGGGGACAGGGCGACGAGCAGTACTTC. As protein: CASSRGQGDEQYF.

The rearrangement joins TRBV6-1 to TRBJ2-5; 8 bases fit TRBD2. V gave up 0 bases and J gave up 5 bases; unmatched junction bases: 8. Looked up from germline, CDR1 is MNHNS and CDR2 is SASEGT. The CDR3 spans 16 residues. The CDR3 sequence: CASSEARASGQETQYF. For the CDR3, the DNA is TGTGCCAGCAGTGAAGCGCGGGCTAGCGGGCAGGAGACCCAGTACTTC.

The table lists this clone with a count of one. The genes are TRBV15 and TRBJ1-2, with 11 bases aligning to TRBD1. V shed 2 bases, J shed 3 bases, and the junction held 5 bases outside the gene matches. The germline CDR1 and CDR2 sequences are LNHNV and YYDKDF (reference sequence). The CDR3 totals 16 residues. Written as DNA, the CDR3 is TGTGCCACCAGCAGACAGGACAGGGGGCAGGACTATGGCTACACCTTC. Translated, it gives CATSRQDRGQDYGYTF.

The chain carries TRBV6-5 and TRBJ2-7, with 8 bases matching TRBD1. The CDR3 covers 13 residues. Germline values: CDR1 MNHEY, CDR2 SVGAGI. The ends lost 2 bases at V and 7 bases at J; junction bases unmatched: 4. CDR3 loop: CASSYTGGREQYF. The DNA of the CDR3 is TGTGCCAGCAGTTACACAGGGGGAAGGGAGCAGTACTTC.